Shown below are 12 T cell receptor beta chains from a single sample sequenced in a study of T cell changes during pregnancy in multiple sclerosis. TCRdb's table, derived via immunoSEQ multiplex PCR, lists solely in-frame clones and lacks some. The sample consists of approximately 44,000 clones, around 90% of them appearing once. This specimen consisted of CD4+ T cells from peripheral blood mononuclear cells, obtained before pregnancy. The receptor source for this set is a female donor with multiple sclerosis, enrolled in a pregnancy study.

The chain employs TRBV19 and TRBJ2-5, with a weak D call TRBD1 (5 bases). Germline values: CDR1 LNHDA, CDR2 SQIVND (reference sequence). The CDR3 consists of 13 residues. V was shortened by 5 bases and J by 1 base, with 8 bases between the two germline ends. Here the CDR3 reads CASSWTPQETQYF. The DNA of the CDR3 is TGTGCCAGTAGTTGGACACCCCAAGAGACCCAGTACTTC. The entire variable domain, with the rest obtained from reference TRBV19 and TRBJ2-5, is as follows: DGGITQSPKYLFRKEGQNVTLSCEQNLNHDAMYWYRQDPGQGLRLIYYSQIVNDFQKGDIAEGYSVSREKKESFPLTVTSAQKNPTAFYLCASSWTPQETQYFGPGTRLLVL.

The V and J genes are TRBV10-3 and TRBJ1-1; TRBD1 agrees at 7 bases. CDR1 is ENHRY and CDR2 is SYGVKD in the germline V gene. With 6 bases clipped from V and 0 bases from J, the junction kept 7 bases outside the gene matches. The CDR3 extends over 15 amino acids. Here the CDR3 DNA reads TGTGCCATCAGCACCAGACAGGGCATGAACACTGAAGCTTTCTTT. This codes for CAISTRQGMNTEAFF.

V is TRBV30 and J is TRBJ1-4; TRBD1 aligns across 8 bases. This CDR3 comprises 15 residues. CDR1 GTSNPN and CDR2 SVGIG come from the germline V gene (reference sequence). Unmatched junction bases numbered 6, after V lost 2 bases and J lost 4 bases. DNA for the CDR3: TGTGCCTGGAGTCCCCGGGACAGGTTTAATGAAAAACTGTTTTTT. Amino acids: CAWSPRDRFNEKLFF.

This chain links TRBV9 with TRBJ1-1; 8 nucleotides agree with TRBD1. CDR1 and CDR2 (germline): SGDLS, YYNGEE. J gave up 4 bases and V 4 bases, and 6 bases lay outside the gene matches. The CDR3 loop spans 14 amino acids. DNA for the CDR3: TGTGCCAGCAGCCGACAGGGGAGTTTCACTGAAGCTTTCTTT. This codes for CASSRQGSFTEAFF. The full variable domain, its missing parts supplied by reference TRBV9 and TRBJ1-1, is DSGVTQTPKHLITATGQRVTLRCSPRSGDLSVYWYQQSLDQGLQFLIQYYNGEERAKGNILERFSAQQFPDLHSELNLSSLELGDSALYFCASSRQGSFTEAFFGQGTRLTVV.

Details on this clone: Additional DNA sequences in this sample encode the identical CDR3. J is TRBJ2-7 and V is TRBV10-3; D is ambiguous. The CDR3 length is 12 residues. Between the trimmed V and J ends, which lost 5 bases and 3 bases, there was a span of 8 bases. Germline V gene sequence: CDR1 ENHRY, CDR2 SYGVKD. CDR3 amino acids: CAISSRRYEQYF. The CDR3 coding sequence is TGTGCCATCAGTTCTAGACGCTACGAGCAGTACTTC.

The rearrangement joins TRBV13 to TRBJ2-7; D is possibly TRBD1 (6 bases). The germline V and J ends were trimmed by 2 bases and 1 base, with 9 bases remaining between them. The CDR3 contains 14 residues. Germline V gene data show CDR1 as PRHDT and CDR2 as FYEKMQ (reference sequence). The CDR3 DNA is TGTGCCAGCAGCTTATTACAGGGTTCCTACGAGCAGTACTTC. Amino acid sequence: CASSLLQGSYEQYF.

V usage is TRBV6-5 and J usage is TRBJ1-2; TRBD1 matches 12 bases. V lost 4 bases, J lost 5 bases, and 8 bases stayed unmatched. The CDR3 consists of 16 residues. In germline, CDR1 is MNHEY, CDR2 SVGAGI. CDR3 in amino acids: CASSLRGTGGGYGYTF. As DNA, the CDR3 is TGTGCCAGCAGTTTGCGCGGGACAGGGGGCGGTTATGGCTACACCTTC.

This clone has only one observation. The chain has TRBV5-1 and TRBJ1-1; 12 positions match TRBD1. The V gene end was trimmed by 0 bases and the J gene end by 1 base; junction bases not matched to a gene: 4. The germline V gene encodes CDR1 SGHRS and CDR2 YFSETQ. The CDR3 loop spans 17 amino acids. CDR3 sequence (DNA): TGCGCCAGCAGCTTGGAGGGACAGGGGGCCGGGAACACTGAAGCTTTCTTT. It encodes CASSLEGQGAGNTEAFF.

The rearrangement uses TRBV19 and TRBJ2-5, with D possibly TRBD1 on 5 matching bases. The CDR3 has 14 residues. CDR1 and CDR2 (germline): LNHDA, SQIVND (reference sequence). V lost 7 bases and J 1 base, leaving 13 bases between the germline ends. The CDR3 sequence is CASKDGAAQETQYF. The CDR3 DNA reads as TGTGCCAGTAAGGATGGGGCAGCCCAAGAGACCCAGTACTTC.

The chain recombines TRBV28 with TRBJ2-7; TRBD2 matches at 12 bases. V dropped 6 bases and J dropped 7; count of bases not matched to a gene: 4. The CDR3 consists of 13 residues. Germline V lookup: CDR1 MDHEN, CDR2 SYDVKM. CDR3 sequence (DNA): TGTGCCAGCAGACTTGGACTAGCGGGGGAGCAGTACTTC. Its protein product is CASRLGLAGEQYF.

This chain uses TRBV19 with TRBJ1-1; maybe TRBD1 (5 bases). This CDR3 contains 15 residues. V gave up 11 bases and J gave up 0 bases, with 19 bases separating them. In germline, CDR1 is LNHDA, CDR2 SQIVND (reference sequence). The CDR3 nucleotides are TGTGCCTGCATAAACCTCCAGGGAATGAACACTGAAGCTTTCTTT. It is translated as CACINLQGMNTEAFF.

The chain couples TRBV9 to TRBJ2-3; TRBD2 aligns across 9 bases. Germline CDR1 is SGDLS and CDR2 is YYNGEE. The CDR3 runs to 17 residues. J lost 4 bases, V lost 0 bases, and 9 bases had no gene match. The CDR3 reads CASSVAPGLASPDTQYF. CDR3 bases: TGTGCCAGCAGCGTAGCTCCGGGACTAGCATCGCCAGATACGCAGTATTTT.